What follows are 13 T cell receptor beta chains derived from one specimen sequenced in a study of T-cell reconstitution after alpha-beta-depleted transplantation in children. A library of TCRbeta sequences, prepared with unique molecular identifiers, was generated. TCRdb independently ran MiXCR on the PCR reads; one entry per CDR3 protein. The table includes about 72,000 distinct CDR3 sequences, 7.3% detected once. The material sequenced was PBMCs from the stem cell graft donor, taken from the stem cell graft. The source of these receptors is a human donor who donated a stem cell graft to a child with acute lymphoblastic leukemia.

This clonotype has at least ten counts. CDR3 residues: CASSQEGTSGYEQYF. The CDR3 nucleotides are TGCGCCAGCAGCCAAGAGGGGACTAGCGGCTACGAGCAGTACTTC. The chain combines TRBV4-1 with TRBJ2-7; the match to TRBD2 covers 11 bases. Germline V lookup: CDR1 MGHRA, CDR2 YSYEKL. V was pared by 0 bases and J by 3 bases, with 1 base of the junction left unmatched. CDR3 length: 15 residues.

This rearrangement joins TRBV28 to TRBJ2-6; 8 bases are shared with TRBD1. J was trimmed by 0 bases and V by 6 bases; bases with no gene match: 7. Looked up from germline, CDR1 is MDHEN and CDR2 is SYDVKM. This CDR3 region has 17 residues. The CDR3 bases are TGTGCCAGCAGCCAGCAGGGGGCGGACTCTGGGGCCAACGTCCTGACTTTC. Its protein is CASSQQGADSGANVLTF.

This clonotype was found many times. V and J are TRBV12-3 or TRBV12-4 and TRBJ2-1; D perhaps matches TRBD2 (6 bases). There are 11 residues in the CDR3. Trimming left V 6 bases short and J 13 bases short, with 13 bases between. CDR3 in amino acids: CASSTSSRQFF. The CDR3 DNA follows: TGTGCCAGCAGCACTAGCTCACGTCAGTTCTTC.

The chain combines TRBV15 with TRBJ1-2; D unclear. V gave up 5 bases and J gave up 8 bases, with 12 bases separating them. The CDR3 length is 12 residues. Germline lookup yields CDR1 LNHNV and CDR2 YYDKDF (reference sequence). CDR3 DNA sequence: TGTGCCACCAGCGGCCTGGCGGGGGGCTACACCTTC. Its translation is CATSGLAGGYTF.

This clonotype was picked up a small number of times. V usage is TRBV6-1 and J usage is TRBJ2-7; D may match TRBD1 or TRBD2 (5 bases each). The CDR3 is 13 amino acids. Trimming left V 5 bases short and J 6 bases short, with 14 bases between. Germline V lookup: CDR1 MNHNS, CDR2 SASEGT. CDR3 coding DNA: TGTGCCAGCAGTCGACAGCAGAGGGGCGAGCAGTACTTC. Its translation is CASSRQQRGEQYF.

The rearrangement links TRBV6-6 to TRBJ2-7; TRBD1 aligns across 10 bases. V shed 6 bases and J 4 bases; nucleotides not matched to a gene: 12. The CDR3 runs to 16 residues. CDR1 MNHNY and CDR2 SVGAGI come from the germline V gene (reference sequence). The CDR3 reads CASSPRTTGGGYEQYF. DNA of the CDR3: TGTGCCAGCAGCCCGAGAACGACAGGGGGCGGGTACGAGCAGTACTTC.

This clonotype was seen at least ten times. The V and J genes are TRBV5-1 and TRBJ2-1, with 7 bases that match TRBD1. Trimming cost V 1 base and J 2 bases; bases outside gene matches: 6. CDR3 size: 16 residues. Germline-derived CDR1 and CDR2 are SGHRS and YFSETQ. The CDR3 protein is CASSLSTGTAYNEQFF. CDR3 nucleotide sequence: TGCGCCAGCAGCTTGTCCACCGGGACAGCCTACAATGAGCAGTTCTTC. Based on the CDR3 plus reference TRBV5-1 and TRBJ2-1, the full variable domain is KAGVTQTPRYLIKTRGQQVTLSCSPISGHRSVSWYQQTPGQGLQFLFEYFSETQRNKGNFPGRFSGRQFSNSRSEMNVSTLELGDSALYLCASSLSTGTAYNEQFFGPGTRLTVL.

This clonotype was seen many times. The V gene is TRBV7-9, the J gene TRBJ1-1, with no clear D. This CDR3 is 13 amino acids long. From germline, CDR1 is SEHNR and CDR2 FQNEAQ (reference sequence). V gave up 2 bases and J gave up 4 bases, with 8 bases separating them. The DNA for the CDR3 is TGTGCCAGCAGCTTATTCGAGGCCACTGAAGCTTTCTTT. It encodes CASSLFEATEAFF.

This clonotype was picked up many times. This sequence joins TRBV5-6 and TRBJ1-6; 7 bases line up with TRBD1. The CDR3 is made up of 14 amino acids. The V gene end was trimmed by 4 bases and the J gene end by 7 bases; junction bases not matched to a gene: 5. Germline lookup yields CDR1 SGHDT and CDR2 YYEEEE. CDR3 protein: CASSQGGLNSPLHF. For the CDR3, the DNA is TGTGCCAGCAGCCAGGGGGGCCTGAATTCACCCCTCCACTTT. Filled out from reference TRBV5-6 and TRBJ1-6, the complete variable domain reads DAGVTQSPTHLIKTRGQQVTLRCSPKSGHDTVSWYQQALGQGPQFIFQYYEEEERQRGNFPDRFSGHQFPNYSSELNVNALLLGDSALYLCASSQGGLNSPLHFGNGTRLTVT.

The sample holds many counts of this clonotype. The chain joins TRBV7-9 to TRBJ2-1, with 11 nucleotides matching TRBD2. The V and J ends lost 7 bases and 2 bases, in that order; junction bases with no gene match: 7. Per germline, CDR1 SEHNR and CDR2 FQNEAQ (reference sequence). There are 16 residues in the CDR3. The CDR3 DNA follows: TGTGCCAGCAAGGGGATAGCGGGAGGGACCTACAATGAGCAGTTCTTC. This encodes CASKGIAGGTYNEQFF.

This clonotype was counted between two and nine times. This rearrangement joins TRBV11-2 to TRBJ2-1, with D perhaps matching TRBD1 or TRBD2 (5 bases each). V lost 1 base and J lost 4, with 14 bases in between. CDR3 length: 16 residues. The germline gives CDR1 SGHAT, CDR2 FQNNGV. The CDR3 sequence: CASSLVGLEGYNEQFF. CDR3 in DNA: TGTGCCAGCAGCTTAGTGGGGCTAGAGGGGTACAATGAGCAGTTCTTC.

This clonotype was seen repeatedly, ten times or more. This chain links TRBV12-3 or TRBV12-4 with TRBJ2-1; TRBD2 matches 10 bases. This CDR3 spans 15 amino acids. The junction had 7 bases not matched to a gene; V was cut back by 6 bases and J by 5 bases. The CDR3 coding sequence is TGTGCCAGCAGGTCCCAAAGCGGGAGGGACAATGAGCAGTTCTTC. This gives the protein CASRSQSGRDNEQFF.

This clonotype occurred many times. The chain links TRBV7-9 to TRBJ2-7; D perhaps matches TRBD1 (5 bases). The V gene's germline CDR1 is SEHNR and CDR2 FQNEAQ (reference sequence). The CDR3 is 12 residues long. Trimming cost V 0 bases and J 5 bases, with 5 bases left between them. This CDR3 is CASSLAGDEQYF. The CDR3 DNA reads as TGTGCCAGCAGCTTAGCAGGGGACGAGCAGTACTTC. Supplemented by reference TRBV7-9 and TRBJ2-7, the full variable domain reads DTGVSQNPRHKITKRGQNVTFRCDPISEHNRLYWYRQTLGQGPEFLTYFQNEAQLEKSRLLSDRFSAERPKGSFSTLEIQRTEQGDSAMYLCASSLAGDEQYFGPGTRLTVT.